The 2 T cell receptor beta chains reported below all come from one sample, sequenced in a study of response to subunit inactivated influenza vaccine. TCRdb analysed the RT-PCR reads with MiXCR anew, one entry per CDR3 protein. The sample lists 700,000 to 900,000 distinct CDR3 sequences, approximately 22% occurring once. The sample was PBMCs from blood, taken roughly 5 days after vaccination. The receptors come from a man aged 45-65 years who received an inactivated influenza vaccine.

There are a few counts of this clonotype. The chain carries TRBV6-1 and TRBJ1-3, with unresolved D. Per germline, CDR1 MNHNS and CDR2 SASEGT. Deletions cut 7 bases from V and 0 bases from J, with 13 bases between. The CDR3 is 15 amino acids. CDR3 nucleotides: TGTGCCAGCATCGGGCAGCTTAGCTCTGGAAACACCATATATTTT. Protein product: CASIGQLSSGNTIYF.

This clonotype was observed many times. The CDR3 DNA sequence: TGCGCCAGCAGCTTGAACAGCGCGAACACCGGGGAGCTGTTTTTT. This sequence encodes CASSLNSANTGELFF. This chain links TRBV5-1 with TRBJ2-2; D gene uncertain. Germline lookup yields CDR1 SGHRS and CDR2 YFSETQ. CDR3 length: 15 residues. Trimming shortened V by 1 base and J by 0 bases, and 7 bases separated the two germline ends.